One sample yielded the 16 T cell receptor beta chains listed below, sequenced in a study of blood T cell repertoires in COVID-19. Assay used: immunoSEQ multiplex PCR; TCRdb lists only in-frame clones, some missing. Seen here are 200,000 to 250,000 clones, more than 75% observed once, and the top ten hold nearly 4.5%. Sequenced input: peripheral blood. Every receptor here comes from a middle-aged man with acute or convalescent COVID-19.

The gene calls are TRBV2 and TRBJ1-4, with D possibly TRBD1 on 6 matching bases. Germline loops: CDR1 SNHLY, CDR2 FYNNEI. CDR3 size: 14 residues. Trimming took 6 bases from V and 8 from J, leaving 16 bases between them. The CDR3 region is CASSLGGGREKLFF. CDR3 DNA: TGTGCCAGCAGCCTAGGCGGGGGGCGGGAAAAACTGTTTTTT.

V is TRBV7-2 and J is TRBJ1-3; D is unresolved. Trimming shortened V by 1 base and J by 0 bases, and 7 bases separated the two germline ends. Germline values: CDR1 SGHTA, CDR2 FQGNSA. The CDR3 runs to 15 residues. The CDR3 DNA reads TGTGCCAGCAGCTTAGAACAGTTCTCTGGAAACACCATATATTTT. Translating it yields CASSLEQFSGNTIYF.

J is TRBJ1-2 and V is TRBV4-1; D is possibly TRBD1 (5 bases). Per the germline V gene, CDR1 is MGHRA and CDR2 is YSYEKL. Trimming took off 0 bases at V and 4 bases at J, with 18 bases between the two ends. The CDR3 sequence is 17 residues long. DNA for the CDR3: TGCGCCAGCAGCCAAGAGGTGGCATGGGGTAGGGGCTATGGCTACACCTTC. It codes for CASSQEVAWGRGYGYTF.

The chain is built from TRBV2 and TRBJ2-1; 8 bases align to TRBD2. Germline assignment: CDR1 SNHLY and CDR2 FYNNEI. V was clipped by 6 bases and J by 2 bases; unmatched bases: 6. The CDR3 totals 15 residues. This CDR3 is CASSQLAVTYNEQFF. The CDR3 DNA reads TGTGCCAGCAGCCAACTAGCGGTCACCTACAATGAGCAGTTCTTC. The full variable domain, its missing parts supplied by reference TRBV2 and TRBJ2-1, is EPEVTQTPSHQVTQMGQEVILRCVPISNHLYFYWYRQILGQKVEFLVSFYNNEISEKSEIFDDQFSVERPDGSNFTLKIRSTKLEDSAMYFCASSQLAVTYNEQFFGPGTRLTVL.

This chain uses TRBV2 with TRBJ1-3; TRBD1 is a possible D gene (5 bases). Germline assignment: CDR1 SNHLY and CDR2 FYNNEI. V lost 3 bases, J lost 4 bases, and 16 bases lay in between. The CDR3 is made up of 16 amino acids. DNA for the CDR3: TGTGCCAGCAGTGAGGGTATAAGGGGTAAAGGAAACACCATATATTTT. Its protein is CASSEGIRGKGNTIYF.

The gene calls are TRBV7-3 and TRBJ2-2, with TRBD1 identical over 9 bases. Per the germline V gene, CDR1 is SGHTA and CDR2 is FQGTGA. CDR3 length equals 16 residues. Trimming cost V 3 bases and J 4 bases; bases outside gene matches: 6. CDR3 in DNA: TGTGCCAGCAGCTTCCCGGGACAGGGAGGCACCGGGGAGCTGTTTTTT. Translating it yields CASSFPGQGGTGELFF.

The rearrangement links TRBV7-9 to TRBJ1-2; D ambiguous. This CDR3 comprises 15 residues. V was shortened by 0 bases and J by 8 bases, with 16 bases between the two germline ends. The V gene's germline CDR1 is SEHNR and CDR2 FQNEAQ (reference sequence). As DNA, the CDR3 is TGTGCCAGCAGCTTAGCGATCGGAGACTTGAGGGGCTACACCTTC. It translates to CASSLAIGDLRGYTF.

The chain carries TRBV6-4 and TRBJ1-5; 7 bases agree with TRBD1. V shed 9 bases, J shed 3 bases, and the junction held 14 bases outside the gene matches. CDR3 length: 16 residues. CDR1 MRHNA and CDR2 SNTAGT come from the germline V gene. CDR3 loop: CASFSRGQRVNQPQHF. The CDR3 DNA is TGTGCCAGTTTTAGCCGGGGACAGCGAGTCAATCAGCCCCAGCATTTT.

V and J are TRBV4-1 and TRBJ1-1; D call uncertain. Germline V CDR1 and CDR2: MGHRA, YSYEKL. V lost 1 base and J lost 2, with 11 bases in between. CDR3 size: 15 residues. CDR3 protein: CASSQALTVNTEAFF. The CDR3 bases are TGCGCCAGCAGCCAAGCTCTAACAGTTAACACTGAAGCTTTCTTT.

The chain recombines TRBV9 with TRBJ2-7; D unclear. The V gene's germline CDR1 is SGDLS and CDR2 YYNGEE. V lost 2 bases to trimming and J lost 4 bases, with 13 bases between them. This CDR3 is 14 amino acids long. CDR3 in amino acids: CASSVGPVEYEQYF. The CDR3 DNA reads TGTGCCAGCAGCGTGGGCCCTGTTGAGTACGAGCAGTACTTC.

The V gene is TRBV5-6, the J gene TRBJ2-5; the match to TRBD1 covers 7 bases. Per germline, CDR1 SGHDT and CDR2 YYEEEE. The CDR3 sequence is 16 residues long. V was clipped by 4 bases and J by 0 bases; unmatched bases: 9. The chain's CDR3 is CASSNRQGRNQETQYF. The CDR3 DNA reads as TGTGCCAGCAGCAACCGACAGGGAAGAAACCAAGAGACCCAGTACTTC.

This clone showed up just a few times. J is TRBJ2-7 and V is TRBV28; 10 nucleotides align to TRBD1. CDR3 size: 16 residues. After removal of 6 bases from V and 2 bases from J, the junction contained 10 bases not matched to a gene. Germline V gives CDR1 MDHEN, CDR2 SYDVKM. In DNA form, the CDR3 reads TGTGCCAGCAGGGATCGGGACAGGGGCCTTGCCTACGAGCAGTACTTC. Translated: CASRDRDRGLAYEQYF.

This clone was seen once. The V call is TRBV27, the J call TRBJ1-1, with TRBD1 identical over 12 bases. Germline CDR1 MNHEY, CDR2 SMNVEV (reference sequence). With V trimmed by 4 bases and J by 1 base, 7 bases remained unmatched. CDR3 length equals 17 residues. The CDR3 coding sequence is TGTGCCAGCAGTTCATGGGACAGGGGGCGCGGGAACACTGAAGCTTTCTTT. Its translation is CASSSWDRGRGNTEAFF.

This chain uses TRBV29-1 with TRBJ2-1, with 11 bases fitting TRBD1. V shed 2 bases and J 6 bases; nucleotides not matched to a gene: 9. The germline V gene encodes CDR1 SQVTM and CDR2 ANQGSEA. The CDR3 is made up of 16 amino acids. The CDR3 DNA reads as TGCAGCGTTGAAAGCGGGGACAGGGGGGTCTCCAATGAGCAGTTCTTC. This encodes CSVESGDRGVSNEQFF.

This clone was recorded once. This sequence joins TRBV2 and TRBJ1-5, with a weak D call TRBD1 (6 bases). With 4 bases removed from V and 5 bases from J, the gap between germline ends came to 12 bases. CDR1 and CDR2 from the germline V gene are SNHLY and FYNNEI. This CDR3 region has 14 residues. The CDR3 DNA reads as TGTGCCAGCAGTGGACAGGACTTTTATCAGCCCCAGCATTTT. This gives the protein CASSGQDFYQPQHF.

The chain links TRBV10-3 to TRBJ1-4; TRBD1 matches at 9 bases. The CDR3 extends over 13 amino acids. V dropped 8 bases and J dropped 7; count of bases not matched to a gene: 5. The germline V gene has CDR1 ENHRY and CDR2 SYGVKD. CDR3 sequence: CAISGQGGEKLFF. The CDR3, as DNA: TGTGCCATCTCGGGACAGGGAGGTGAAAAACTGTTTTTT.